The text below deals with one T cell receptor (beta chain). Its target is unknown. These data are taken from a study of Tregs in tolerant kidney transplant recipients. The assay was immunoSEQ multiplex PCR, and TCRdb's table has in-frame clones only and misses some. Of about 94,000 clones listed, 93% are singletons. CDR3 size: 13 residues. CDR1 SNHLY and CDR2 FYNNEI come from the germline V gene. V shed 5 bases and J shed 6 bases, with 11 bases lying between them. Overall study findings and caveats: The small number of patients limits these findings pending further validation.

V is TRBV2 and J is TRBJ2-1, with D perhaps TRBD2 (5 bases). The material was CD4+ T cells from blood, obtained before the transplant. The sequence came from a human donor who received a combined kidney and bone marrow transplant. As DNA, the CDR3 is TGTGCCAGCAGTTCGGAGGCTGGCAATGAGCAGTTCTTC. Translating gives CASSSEAGNEQFF.